This T cell receptor beta chain was captured by sequencing in a study of technical replicates of blood from several donors. Using immunoSEQ multiplex PCR, the repertoire was profiled, and TCRdb retains in-frame clones only, with some absent. Of about 62,000 clones listed, around 87% are singletons. The sample taken for sequencing was PBMCs. The receptor was derived from a human donor in good health. Some clones in this sample may be carry-over from other donors' samples.

CDR3 nucleotide sequence: TGTGCCAGTAGTATCACAGGGACCCCTATCTACGAGCAGTACTTC. The encoded protein is CASSITGTPIYEQYF. The chain has TRBV19 and TRBJ2-7; D may be TRBD1 (6 bases). V shed 3 bases and J shed 3 bases, with 15 bases lying between them. Germline values: CDR1 LNHDA, CDR2 SQIVND (reference sequence). This CDR3 has 15 residues.